A single sample is the source of the 19 T cell receptor beta chains below, sequenced in a study of blood T cell repertoires in COVID-19. TCRdb's copy holds only in-frame clones and misses some; the assay was immunoSEQ multiplex PCR. The table shows about 20,000 clones, with around 92% occurring only once. What was sequenced was peripheral blood. These receptors were obtained from a human donor in a cohort sampled during active COVID-19.

This sequence joins TRBV7-2 and TRBJ1-1; a possible D gene is TRBD1 (5 bases). Germline V gene lookup returns CDR1 SGHTA and CDR2 FQGNSA. V lost 5 bases and J lost 5, with 15 bases in between. The CDR3 loop spans 14 amino acids. CDR3 region: CASSHLTRATEAFF. The CDR3 region has the DNA TGTGCCAGCAGCCACCTTACCAGGGCAACTGAAGCTTTCTTT. The variable domain in full, with the rest retrieved from reference TRBV7-2 and TRBJ1-1, is GAGVSQSPSNKVTEKGKDVELRCDPISGHTALYWYRQSLGQGLEFLIYFQGNSAPDKSGLPSDRFSAERTGGSVSTLTIQRTQQEDSAVYLCASSHLTRATEAFFGQGTRLTVV.

This clone was observed once. The gene calls are TRBV5-8 and TRBJ1-2; 9 nucleotides align to TRBD1. CDR1 is SGHTS and CDR2 is YDEGEE in the germline V gene. There are 15 residues in the CDR3. V lost 0 bases and J lost 3; bases outside the gene matches: 3. CDR3 amino acids: CASSLEGTGYYGYTF. The CDR3 DNA reads TGTGCCAGCAGCTTGGAAGGGACAGGGTACTATGGCTACACCTTC. The full variable domain, in which reference TRBV5-8 and TRBJ1-2 provide the parts outside the CDR3, is EAGVTQSPTHLIKTRGQQATLRCSPISGHTSVYWYQQALGLGLQFLLWYDEGEERNRGNFPPRFSGRQFPNYSSELNVNALELEDSALYLCASSLEGTGYYGYTFGSGTRLTVV.

The chain uses TRBV3-1 (or the pseudogene TRBV3-2) and TRBJ2-7; no reliable D call. The V gene's germline CDR1 is LGHDT and CDR2 YNNKEL (reference sequence). The CDR3 has 11 residues. The V and J ends lost 5 bases and 2 bases respectively, with 4 bases between them. The CDR3 DNA is TGTGCCAGCAGCTCTACCTACGAGCAGTACTTC. Protein sequence: CASSSTYEQYF.

The chain recombines TRBV27 with TRBJ2-1; tentative D call: TRBD2 (5 bases). V was trimmed by 1 base and J by 7 bases, leaving 8 bases between them. CDR1 and CDR2 (germline): MNHEY, SMNVEV (reference sequence). The length of the CDR3 is 13 residues. The CDR3 spells CASSLLGENEQFF. CDR3 in DNA: TGTGCCAGCAGTTTATTGGGAGAGAATGAGCAGTTCTTC.

The V call is TRBV27, the J call TRBJ2-1, with a possible D match to TRBD2 (6 bases). Germline loops: CDR1 MNHEY, CDR2 SMNVEV (reference sequence). Trimming removed 5 bases from V and 6 bases from J, with 14 bases in between. This CDR3 has 14 amino acids. The DNA of the CDR3 is TGTGCCAGCAGTGGAGGGCAGGGCCGCAATGAGCAGTTCTTC. This encodes CASSGGQGRNEQFF.

The chain recombines TRBV5-4 with TRBJ2-1; 7 bases agree with TRBD1. After removal of 4 bases from V and 4 bases from J, the junction contained 5 bases not matched to a gene. Germline CDR1 SGHNT, CDR2 YYREEE (reference sequence). The CDR3 extends over 14 amino acids. CDR3 DNA sequence: TGTGCCAGCAGCACAAACAGGGGTTACAATGAGCAGTTCTTC. Its translation is CASSTNRGYNEQFF.

Comment on this clone: One end of the junction does not line up with germline, which may come from a read error. The chain carries TRBV7-7 and TRBJ1-1; D remains ambiguous. Germline values: CDR1 SSHAT, CDR2 FNYEAQ (reference sequence). The CDR3 extends over 16 amino acids. CDR3 nucleotides: TGTGCTAGCAGCTTAGATTCCGCAGGATTTTACACTGAAGCTTTCTTT. Its protein product is CASSLDSAGFYTEAFF.

V is TRBV12-3 or TRBV12-4 and J is TRBJ1-1; no reliable D call. Trimming cost V 4 bases and J 7 bases, with 7 bases left between them. This CDR3 contains 11 residues. This CDR3 is CASSYGGEAFF. The CDR3 nucleotides read TGTGCCAGCAGTTATGGCGGTGAAGCTTTCTTT.

The chain links TRBV9 to TRBJ2-1, with 12 bases identical to TRBD2. CDR1 and CDR2 from the germline V gene are SGDLS and YYNGEE. This CDR3 contains 15 residues. V lost 4 bases, J lost 8 bases, and 7 bases stayed unmatched. The CDR3 sequence: CASSPTSGSRYEQFF. In DNA, the CDR3 is TGTGCCAGCAGCCCGACTAGCGGGAGTAGGTATGAGCAGTTCTTC.

The chain employs TRBV28 and TRBJ2-6; a possible D gene is TRBD1 (6 bases). The CDR3 loop spans 18 amino acids. The V end lost 7 bases, the J end lost 3 bases, and 22 bases lay between the germline ends. Germline CDR1 and CDR2: MDHEN and SYDVKM. This CDR3 is CASTPNGSWGRGANVLTF. CDR3 nucleotides: TGTGCCAGCACCCCGAATGGGTCCTGGGGGCGTGGGGCCAACGTCCTGACTTTC.

CDR3 in amino acids: CASRPGQGNEKLFF. In DNA form, the CDR3 reads TGTGCCAGCAGACCGGGACAGGGAAATGAAAAACTGTTTTTT. The genes are TRBV6-5 and TRBJ1-4, with TRBD1 matching over 9 bases. CDR1 and CDR2 (germline): MNHEY, SVGAGI. This CDR3 contains 14 residues. Trimming removed 6 bases from V and 5 bases from J; junction bases left unmatched: 4.

In its sample, this clone was seen a few times. The rearrangement uses TRBV30 and TRBJ2-7; weak D call: TRBD2 (6 bases). Deletions cut 2 bases from V and 0 bases from J, with 11 bases between. Germline CDR1 is GTSNPN and CDR2 is SVGIG (reference sequence). There are 14 residues in the CDR3. The CDR3 protein is CAWSTRGVSYEQYF. The CDR3 DNA is TGTGCCTGGAGTACCCGCGGGGTCTCCTACGAGCAGTACTTC.

The genes are TRBV28 and TRBJ2-7; TRBD1 matches at 12 bases. V was clipped by 4 bases and J by 6 bases; unmatched bases: 4. The CDR3 contains 14 residues. Germline CDR1 is MDHEN and CDR2 is SYDVKM. CDR3 sequence (DNA): TGTGCCAGCAGTTGGGGGACAGGGGGCGGCGAGCAGTACTTC. It specifies CASSWGTGGGEQYF.

The chain has TRBV6-7 and TRBJ1-4, with 7 bases matching TRBD1. TRBV6-7 is flagged as an ORF with uncertain function. The CDR3 length is 16 residues. With 3 bases clipped from V and 7 bases from J, the junction kept 11 bases outside the gene matches. CDR3 sequence: CASSYGETGMSEKLFF. The CDR3 DNA follows: TGTGCCAGCAGTTATGGGGAGACAGGGATGTCTGAAAAACTGTTTTTT.

The J gene is TRBJ1-2, the V gene TRBV5-4; D is unresolved. This CDR3 comprises 13 residues. Trimming pared 0 bases from V and 6 bases from J, leaving 9 bases between. CDR1 is SGHNT, CDR2 YYREEE, per germline (reference sequence). The CDR3 DNA reads TGTGCCAGCAGCTTGGGAGCGAGGGATGGCTACACCTTC. Translating it yields CASSLGARDGYTF. The full variable domain, rest sourced from reference TRBV5-4 and TRBJ1-2, is ETGVTQSPTHLIKTRGQQVTLRCSSQSGHNTVSWYQQALGQGPQFIFQYYREEENGRGNFPPRFSGLQFPNYSSELNVNALELDDSALYLCASSLGARDGYTFGSGTRLTVV.

V usage is TRBV7-9 and J usage is TRBJ2-1, with D hard to call. The CDR3 is made up of 12 amino acids. Germline CDR1 reads SEHNR; CDR2 reads FQNEAQ (reference sequence). V dropped 4 bases and J dropped 6 bases, with 7 bases sitting between them. CDR3 nucleotides: TGTGCCAGCAGCTCAAACTTCAATGAGCAGTTCTTC. Its translation is CASSSNFNEQFF.

This chain joins TRBV29-1 and TRBJ1-1; tentatively, D is TRBD1 (5 bases). Trimming shortened V by 6 bases and J by 5 bases, and 13 bases separated the two germline ends. From germline, CDR1 is SQVTM and CDR2 ANQGSEA. The length of the CDR3 is 12 residues. CDR3 region: CSVSGGRTEAFF. The CDR3 DNA reads as TGCAGCGTGTCGGGGGGGAGGACTGAAGCTTTCTTT.

This clone was detected only a few times. The V gene is TRBV7-9, the J gene TRBJ2-7, with 8 bases matching TRBD2. CDR3 length equals 13 residues. Trimming cost V 7 bases and J 5 bases; bases outside gene matches: 7. Germline CDR1 and CDR2: SEHNR and FQNEAQ (reference sequence). The CDR3 DNA reads TGTGCCAGCAACGGACTAGCAGACCACGAGCAGTACTTC. Its translation is CASNGLADHEQYF.

The chain combines TRBV19 with TRBJ1-2; TRBD1 might be the D (6 bases). The CDR3 is 14 residues long. The V end lost 0 bases, the J end lost 4 bases, and 9 bases lay between the germline ends. From germline, CDR1 is LNHDA and CDR2 SQIVND (reference sequence). CDR3 in amino acids: CASSIDLRGYGYTF. The CDR3 DNA is TGTGCCAGTAGTATAGATCTCAGGGGCTATGGCTACACCTTC.